Listed below are T cell receptor beta chains from one sample, sequenced in a study of CD8+CD57+ T cells in acquired aplastic anemia. TCRdb redid the calling of the reads with MiXCR, one entry per CDR3 protein. The sample yields some 220,000 distinct CDR3 sequences, 34% seen once. Sequencing input: sorted CD4+, CD8+, or CD8+CD57+ T cells (not recorded which) from PBMCs. These receptors originate from a human donor in good health, serving as a control. Each CDR3 is given with its conserved first and last residue. The order of the fields is CDR3 DNA, CDR3 protein, J gene, clone size, D gene, V gene. A D gene is named only where the DNA matches it firmly. A clone size is listed for some rows: how often the clone was seen (once, few, many), or a class if it is expanded.

CDR3nt: TGTGCCAGCTCAGATAGGGAGACCCAGTACTTC
CDR3aa: CASSDRETQYF
j_gene: TRBJ2-5
abundance: few
d_gene: .
v_gene: TRBV18

CDR3nt: TGCAGTGCTAGTTCGGGGGGCCGGGATGAGCAGTTCTTC
CDR3aa: CSASSGGRDEQFF
j_gene: TRBJ2-1
abundance: .
d_gene: .
v_gene: TRBV20-1

CDR3nt: TGCGCCAGCAGCCGACTAGCGGGGGACGCCTACAATGAGCAGTTCTTC
CDR3aa: CASSRLAGDAYNEQFF
j_gene: TRBJ2-1
abundance: few
d_gene: TRBD2
v_gene: TRBV5-1

CDR3nt: TGTGCCAGTAGTAAGACAGGGGGGGAAGAGACCCAGTACTTC
CDR3aa: CASSKTGGEETQYF
j_gene: TRBJ2-5
abundance: few
d_gene: TRBD1
v_gene: TRBV19

CDR3nt: TGCGCCAGCAGCTTGGAAGGAGGGACAGACACCATATATTTT
CDR3aa: CASSLEGGTDTIYF
j_gene: TRBJ1-3
abundance: .
d_gene: TRBD1
v_gene: TRBV5-1

CDR3nt: TGTGCCAGTAAGGATAGAGGGGGCCATAGCACAGATACGCAGTATTTT
CDR3aa: CASKDRGGHSTDTQYF
j_gene: TRBJ2-3
abundance: many
d_gene: TRBD1
v_gene: TRBV19

CDR3nt: TGTGCCAGCAGTGAAAGGGGACAGGCAAATGAAAAACTGTTTTTT
CDR3aa: CASSERGQANEKLFF
j_gene: TRBJ1-4
abundance: many
d_gene: TRBD1
v_gene: TRBV2

CDR3nt: TGTGCCAGCTCACCAAGGGGTGGTTCAACTAATGAAAAACTGTTTTTT
CDR3aa: CASSPRGGSTNEKLFF
j_gene: TRBJ1-4
abundance: .
d_gene: .
v_gene: TRBV18

CDR3nt: TGCGCCAGCAGTCCGCCGACAGGACCCCTCTCTTATGGCTACACCTTC
CDR3aa: CASSPPTGPLSYGYTF
j_gene: TRBJ1-2
abundance: few
d_gene: .
v_gene: TRBV5-1

CDR3nt: TGTGCCAGCAGTCGGGGAGGACAGGGTGTCTACGAGCAGTACTTC
CDR3aa: CASSRGGQGVYEQYF
j_gene: TRBJ2-7
abundance: many
d_gene: TRBD1
v_gene: TRBV27

CDR3nt: TGTGCCAGCAGCTCCCAAGACTGGCCCAATGAGCAGTTCTTC
CDR3aa: CASSSQDWPNEQFF
j_gene: TRBJ2-1
abundance: .
d_gene: .
v_gene: TRBV7-6

CDR3nt: TGCAGTGCGAACCGCCTCTACGAGCAGTACTTC
CDR3aa: CSANRLYEQYF
j_gene: TRBJ2-7
abundance: many
d_gene: .
v_gene: TRBV20-1

CDR3nt: TGTGCCAGCAGCCCTCCGCGGGCGAACACCGGGGAGCTGTTTTTT
CDR3aa: CASSPPRANTGELFF
j_gene: TRBJ2-2
abundance: .
d_gene: .
v_gene: TRBV7-2

CDR3nt: TGTGCCAGCAGCCCCTGGACAGGTGGAAATTCACCCCTCCACTTT
CDR3aa: CASSPWTGGNSPLHF
j_gene: TRBJ1-6
abundance: many
d_gene: TRBD1
v_gene: TRBV14

CDR3nt: TGCGCCAGCAGGACCCCTACGGCCGTTGAGACCCAGTACTTC
CDR3aa: CASRTPTAVETQYF
j_gene: TRBJ2-5
abundance: few
d_gene: .
v_gene: TRBV10-2

CDR3nt: TGTGCCAGCAGAGATATTAATAAAGGGATTTATAATTCACCCCTCCACTTT
CDR3aa: CASRDINKGIYNSPLHF
j_gene: TRBJ1-6
abundance: few
d_gene: .
v_gene: TRBV6-1

CDR3nt: TGTGCAGCCGGGACAAGGTCTCGATACACTGAAGCTTTCTTT
CDR3aa: CAAGTRSRYTEAFF
j_gene: TRBJ1-1
abundance: many
d_gene: .
v_gene: TRBV19

CDR3nt: TGCGCCAGCAGCTTGGCCTCATATCTTAATGAGCAGTTCTTC
CDR3aa: CASSLASYLNEQFF
j_gene: TRBJ2-1
abundance: few
d_gene: .
v_gene: TRBV5-1

CDR3nt: TGCGCCAGCAGCTGGGGGGACCGACAGGGCAAATACACTGAAGCTTTCTTT
CDR3aa: CASSWGDRQGKYTEAFF
j_gene: TRBJ1-1
abundance: few
d_gene: TRBD1
v_gene: TRBV5-1

CDR3nt: TGTGCCAGTACCCCAGCCCTCCACAATGAGCAGTTCTTC
CDR3aa: CASTPALHNEQFF
j_gene: TRBJ2-1
abundance: .
d_gene: .
v_gene: TRBV19

CDR3nt: TGTGCCAGCAGTTACGCGCGCCCAGACCCAGATACCTACGAGCAGTACTTC
CDR3aa: CASSYARPDPDTYEQYF
j_gene: TRBJ2-7
abundance: few
d_gene: .
v_gene: TRBV6-5

CDR3nt: TGTGCCAGCAGCCCTGGACAGGGGAACTACGAGCAGTACTTC
CDR3aa: CASSPGQGNYEQYF
j_gene: TRBJ2-7
abundance: many
d_gene: TRBD1
v_gene: TRBV7-9

CDR3nt: TGTGCCAGCAGTAAGGACGGAGCTAACTATGGCTACACCTTC
CDR3aa: CASSKDGANYGYTF
j_gene: TRBJ1-2
abundance: once
d_gene: .
v_gene: TRBV25-1

CDR3nt: TGTGCCATCAGTGAGTCGGGACCTTACCCCCATGGCTACACCTTC
CDR3aa: CAISESGPYPHGYTF
j_gene: TRBJ1-2
abundance: many
d_gene: .
v_gene: TRBV10-3

CDR3nt: TGTGCCAGCAGTGAATTCAGCAGGCGATACACAGATACGCAGTATTTT
CDR3aa: CASSEFSRRYTDTQYF
j_gene: TRBJ2-3
abundance: once
d_gene: .
v_gene: TRBV25-1

CDR3nt: TGCGCCAGCAGCTACGGGACAGGGGGCTGGAAGGTTCTCAAAAACACTGAAGCTTTCTTT
CDR3aa: CASSYGTGGWKVLKNTEAFF
j_gene: TRBJ1-1
abundance: few
d_gene: TRBD1
v_gene: TRBV5-1

CDR3nt: TGCGCCAGCAGCTTCTACCAAACCTCCTACAATGAGCAGTTCTTC
CDR3aa: CASSFYQTSYNEQFF
j_gene: TRBJ2-1
abundance: few
d_gene: .
v_gene: TRBV5-1

CDR3nt: TGTGCCAGCCGGGGTGAGTCCCGAAACACCGGGGAGCTGTTTTTT
CDR3aa: CASRGESRNTGELFF
j_gene: TRBJ2-2
abundance: .
d_gene: .
v_gene: TRBV12-3/TRBV12-4

CDR3nt: TGTGCCAGCAGTCTTTCCTGGGGGGCTCGGTCCTACGAGCAGTACTTC
CDR3aa: CASSLSWGARSYEQYF
j_gene: TRBJ2-7
abundance: .
d_gene: .
v_gene: TRBV12-3/TRBV12-4

CDR3nt: TGCGCCAGCAGCTTAACCCAGGGCACAGATACGCAGTATTTT
CDR3aa: CASSLTQGTDTQYF
j_gene: TRBJ2-3
abundance: .
d_gene: .
v_gene: TRBV5-1

CDR3nt: TGCAGTGCTGAAGGGACGGCTAGCTTAGGAGAGACCCAGTACTTC
CDR3aa: CSAEGTASLGETQYF
j_gene: TRBJ2-5
abundance: many
d_gene: .
v_gene: TRBV20-1

CDR3nt: TGTGCCACCAGCAGAAAGGACAGGAACACTGAAGCTTTCTTT
CDR3aa: CATSRKDRNTEAFF
j_gene: TRBJ1-1
abundance: .
d_gene: .
v_gene: TRBV15

CDR3nt: TGTGCCAGCAGCGTGAGAGCAGGGTTTCTCTACGAGCAGTACTTC
CDR3aa: CASSVRAGFLYEQYF
j_gene: TRBJ2-7
abundance: few
d_gene: .
v_gene: TRBV5-8

CDR3nt: TGTGCCAGCAGTCTCACTAGCGGGCTTAGCACAGATACGCAGTATTTT
CDR3aa: CASSLTSGLSTDTQYF
j_gene: TRBJ2-3
abundance: .
d_gene: TRBD2
v_gene: TRBV7-3

CDR3nt: TGTGCCAGCCGGCTGACAGGACTCTCCTACGAGCAGTACTTC
CDR3aa: CASRLTGLSYEQYF
j_gene: TRBJ2-7
abundance: many
d_gene: .
v_gene: TRBV2

CDR3nt: TGCGCCAGCAGCTTGGTCGGGACGACCTATGGCTACACCTTC
CDR3aa: CASSLVGTTYGYTF
j_gene: TRBJ1-2
abundance: many
d_gene: .
v_gene: TRBV5-1

CDR3nt: TGTGCCAGCAGCTTGTGGGGGGCCGGTGAGACCCAGTACTTC
CDR3aa: CASSLWGAGETQYF
j_gene: TRBJ2-5
abundance: .
d_gene: .
v_gene: TRBV5-4

CDR3nt: TGTGCCAGCAGCTTGGTTGGGGGCGGGGGTTTTGGGAACACTGAAGCTTTCTTT
CDR3aa: CASSLVGGGGFGNTEAFF
j_gene: TRBJ1-1
abundance: few
d_gene: .
v_gene: TRBV7-9

CDR3nt: TGTGCCAGCAGCTTAGCGCGTTTTCTTGGGAAAGCGAACACCGGGGAGCTGTTTTTT
CDR3aa: CASSLARFLGKANTGELFF
j_gene: TRBJ2-2
abundance: .
d_gene: .
v_gene: TRBV7-9